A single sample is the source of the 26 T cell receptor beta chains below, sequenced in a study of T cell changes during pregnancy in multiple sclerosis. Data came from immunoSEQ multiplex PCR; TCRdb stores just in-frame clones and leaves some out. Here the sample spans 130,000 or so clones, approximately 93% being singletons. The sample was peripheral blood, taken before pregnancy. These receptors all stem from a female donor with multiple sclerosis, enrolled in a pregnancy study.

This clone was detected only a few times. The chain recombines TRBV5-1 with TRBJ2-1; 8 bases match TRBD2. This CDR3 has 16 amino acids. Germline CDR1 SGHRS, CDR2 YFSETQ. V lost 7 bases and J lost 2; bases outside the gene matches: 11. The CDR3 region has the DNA TGCGCCAGCCAAGGAGACAAAGCGGGGGCCTACAATGAGCAGTTCTTC. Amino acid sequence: CASQGDKAGAYNEQFF.

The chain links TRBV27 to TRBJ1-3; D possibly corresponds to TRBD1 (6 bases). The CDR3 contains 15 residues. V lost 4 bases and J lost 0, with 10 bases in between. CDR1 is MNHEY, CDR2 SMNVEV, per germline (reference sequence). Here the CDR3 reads CASSWTVLSGNTIYF. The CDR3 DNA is TGTGCCAGCAGTTGGACAGTTCTCTCTGGAAACACCATATATTTT.

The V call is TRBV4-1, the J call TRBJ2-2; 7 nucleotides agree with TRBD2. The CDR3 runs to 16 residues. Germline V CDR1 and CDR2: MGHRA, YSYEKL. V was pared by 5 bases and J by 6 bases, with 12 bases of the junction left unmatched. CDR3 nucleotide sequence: TGCGCCAGCAGCGATACTAGCGCGGGCCCCGCCGGGGAGCTGTTTTTT. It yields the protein CASSDTSAGPAGELFF.

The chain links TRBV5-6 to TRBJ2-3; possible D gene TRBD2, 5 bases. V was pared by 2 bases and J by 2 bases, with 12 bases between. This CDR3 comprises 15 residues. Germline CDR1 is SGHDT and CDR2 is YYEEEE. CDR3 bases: TGTGCCAGCAGCTTAAGGAGCGGTACCACAGATACGCAGTATTTT. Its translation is CASSLRSGTTDTQYF.

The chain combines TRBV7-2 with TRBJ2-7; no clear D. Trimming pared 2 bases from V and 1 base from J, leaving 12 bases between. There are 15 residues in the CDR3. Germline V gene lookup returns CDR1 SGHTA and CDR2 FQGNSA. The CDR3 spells CASSLRSQRSYEQYF. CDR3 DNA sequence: TGTGCCAGCAGCTTAAGATCCCAGCGATCCTACGAGCAGTACTTC.

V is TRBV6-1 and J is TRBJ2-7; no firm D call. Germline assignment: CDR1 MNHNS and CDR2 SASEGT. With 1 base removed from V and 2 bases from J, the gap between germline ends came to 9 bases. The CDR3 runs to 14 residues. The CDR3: CASSEVRITYEQYF. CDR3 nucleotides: TGTGCCAGCAGTGAAGTCAGGATTACCTACGAGCAGTACTTC.

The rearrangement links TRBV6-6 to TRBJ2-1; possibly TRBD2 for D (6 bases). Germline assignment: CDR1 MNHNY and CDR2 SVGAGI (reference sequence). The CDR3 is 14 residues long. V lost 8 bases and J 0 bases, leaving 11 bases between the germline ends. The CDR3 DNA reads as TGTGCCAGCGGGCGGGACCCCTCCTACAATGAGCAGTTCTTC. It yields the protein CASGRDPSYNEQFF.

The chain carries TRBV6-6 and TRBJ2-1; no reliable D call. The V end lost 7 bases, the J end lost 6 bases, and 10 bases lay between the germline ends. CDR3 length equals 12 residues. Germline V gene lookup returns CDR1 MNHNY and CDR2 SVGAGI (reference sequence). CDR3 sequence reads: CASTVSGNEQFF. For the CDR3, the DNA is TGTGCCAGCACGGTTTCTGGCAATGAGCAGTTCTTC.

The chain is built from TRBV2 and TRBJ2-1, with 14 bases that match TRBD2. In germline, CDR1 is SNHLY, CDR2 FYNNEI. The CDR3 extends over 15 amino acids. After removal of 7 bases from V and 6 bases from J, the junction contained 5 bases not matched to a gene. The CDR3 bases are TGTGCCAGCAAGGGACTAGCGGGGGTTCCCAATGAGCAGTTCTTC. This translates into CASKGLAGVPNEQFF.

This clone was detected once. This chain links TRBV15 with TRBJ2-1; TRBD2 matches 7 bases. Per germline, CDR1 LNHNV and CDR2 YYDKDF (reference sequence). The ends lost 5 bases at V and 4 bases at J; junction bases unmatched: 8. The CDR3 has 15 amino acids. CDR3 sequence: CATSRGVFVYNEQFF. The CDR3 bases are TGTGCCACCAGCCGGGGGGTGTTTGTGTACAATGAGCAGTTCTTC.

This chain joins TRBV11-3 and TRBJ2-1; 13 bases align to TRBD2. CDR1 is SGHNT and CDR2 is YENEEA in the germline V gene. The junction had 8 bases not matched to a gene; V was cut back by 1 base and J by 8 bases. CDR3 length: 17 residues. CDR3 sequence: CASSLGTSGGGRDEQFF. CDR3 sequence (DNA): TGTGCCAGCAGCTTAGGGACTAGCGGGGGCGGACGCGATGAGCAGTTCTTC.

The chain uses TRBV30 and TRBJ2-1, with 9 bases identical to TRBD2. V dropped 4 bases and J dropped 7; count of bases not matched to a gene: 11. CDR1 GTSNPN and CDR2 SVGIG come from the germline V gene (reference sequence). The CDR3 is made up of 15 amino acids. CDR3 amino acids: CAWTRLAVMGNEQFF. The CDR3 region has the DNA TGTGCCTGGACCCGACTAGCGGTGATGGGGAATGAGCAGTTCTTC.

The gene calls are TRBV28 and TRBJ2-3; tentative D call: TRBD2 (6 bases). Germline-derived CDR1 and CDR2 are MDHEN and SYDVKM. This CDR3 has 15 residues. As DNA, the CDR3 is TGTGCAGCATTTGGGTTGCTAGCGAGCACAGATACGCAGTATTTT. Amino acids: CAAFGLLASTDTQYF.

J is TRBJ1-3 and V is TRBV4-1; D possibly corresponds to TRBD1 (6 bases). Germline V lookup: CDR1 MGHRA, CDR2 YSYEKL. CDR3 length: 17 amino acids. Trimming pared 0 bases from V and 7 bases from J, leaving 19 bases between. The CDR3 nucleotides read TGCGCCAGCAGCCAAGATGGTGTCGGGGGGCTTAGGAACACCATATATTTT. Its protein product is CASSQDGVGGLRNTIYF.

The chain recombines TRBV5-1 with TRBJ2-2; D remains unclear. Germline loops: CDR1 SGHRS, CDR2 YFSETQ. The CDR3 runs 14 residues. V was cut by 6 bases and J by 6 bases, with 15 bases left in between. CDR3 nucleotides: TGCGCCAGCACCTCTCAATATGCGTCCGGGGAGCTGTTTTTT. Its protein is CASTSQYASGELFF.

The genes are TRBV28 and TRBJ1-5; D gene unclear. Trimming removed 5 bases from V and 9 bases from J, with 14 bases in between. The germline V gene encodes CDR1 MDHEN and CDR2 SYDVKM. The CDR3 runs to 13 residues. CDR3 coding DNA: TGTGCCAGCAGTCCCGACGAGGCAAGGCCCCAGCATTTT. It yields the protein CASSPDEARPQHF. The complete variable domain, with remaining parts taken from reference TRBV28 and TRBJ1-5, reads DVKVTQSSRYLVKRTGEKVFLECVQDMDHENMFWYRQDPGLGLRLIYFSYDVKMKEKGDIPEGYSVSREKKERFSLILESASTNQTSMYLCASSPDEARPQHFGDGTRLSIL.

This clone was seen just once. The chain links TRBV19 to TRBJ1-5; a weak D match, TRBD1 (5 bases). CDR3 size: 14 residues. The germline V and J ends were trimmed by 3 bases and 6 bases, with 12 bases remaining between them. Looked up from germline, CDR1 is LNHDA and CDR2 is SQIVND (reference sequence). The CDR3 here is CASSISQGGQPQHF. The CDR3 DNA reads TGTGCCAGTAGTATTTCTCAGGGAGGTCAGCCCCAGCATTTT.

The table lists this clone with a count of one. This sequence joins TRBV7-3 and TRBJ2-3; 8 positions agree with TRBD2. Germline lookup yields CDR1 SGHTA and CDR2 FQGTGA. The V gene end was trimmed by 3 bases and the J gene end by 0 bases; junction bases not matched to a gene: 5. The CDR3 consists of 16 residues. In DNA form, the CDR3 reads TGTGCCAGCAGCTTGCATCCTAGCGGGAGCACAGATACGCAGTATTTT. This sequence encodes CASSLHPSGSTDTQYF.

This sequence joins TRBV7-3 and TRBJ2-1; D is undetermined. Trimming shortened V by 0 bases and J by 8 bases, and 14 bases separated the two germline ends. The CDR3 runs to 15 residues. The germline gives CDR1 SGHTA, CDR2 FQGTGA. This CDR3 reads CASSLTSQFHDEQFF. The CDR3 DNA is TGTGCCAGCAGCTTAACTTCGCAGTTTCATGATGAGCAGTTCTTC.

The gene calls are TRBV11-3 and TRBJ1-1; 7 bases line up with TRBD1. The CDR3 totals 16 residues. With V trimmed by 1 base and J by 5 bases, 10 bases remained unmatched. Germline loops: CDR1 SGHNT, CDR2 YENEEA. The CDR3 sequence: CASSLVRGAGGTEAFF. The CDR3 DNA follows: TGTGCCAGCAGCTTAGTGAGGGGGGCAGGGGGTACTGAAGCTTTCTTT. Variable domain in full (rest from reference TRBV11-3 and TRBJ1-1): EAGVVQSPRYKIIEKKQPVAFWCNPISGHNTLYWYLQNLGQGPELLIRYENEEAVDDSQLPKDRFSAERLKGVDSTLKIQPAELGDSAVYLCASSLVRGAGGTEAFFGQGTRLTVV.

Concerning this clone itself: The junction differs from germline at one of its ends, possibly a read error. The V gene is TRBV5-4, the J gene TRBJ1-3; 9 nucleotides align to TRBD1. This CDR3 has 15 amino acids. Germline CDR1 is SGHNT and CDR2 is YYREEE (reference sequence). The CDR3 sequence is CASSLAGQGGSTIYF. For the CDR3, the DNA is TGTGCCAGCAGCTTGGCGGGACAGGGAGGAAGCACCATATATTTT.

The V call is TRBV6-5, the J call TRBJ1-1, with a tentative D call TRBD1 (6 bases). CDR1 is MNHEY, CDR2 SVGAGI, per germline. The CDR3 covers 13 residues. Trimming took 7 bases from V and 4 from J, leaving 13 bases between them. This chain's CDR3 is CASMRGAGTEAFF. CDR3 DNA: TGTGCCAGCATGCGGGGGGCCGGCACTGAAGCTTTCTTT.

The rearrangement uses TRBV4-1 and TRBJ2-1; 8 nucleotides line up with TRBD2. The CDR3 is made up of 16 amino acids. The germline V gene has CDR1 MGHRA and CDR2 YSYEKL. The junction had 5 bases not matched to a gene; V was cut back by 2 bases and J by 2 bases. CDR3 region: CASSQPRRGAYNEQFF. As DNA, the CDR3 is TGCGCCAGCAGCCAACCCCGGCGGGGGGCCTACAATGAGCAGTTCTTC.

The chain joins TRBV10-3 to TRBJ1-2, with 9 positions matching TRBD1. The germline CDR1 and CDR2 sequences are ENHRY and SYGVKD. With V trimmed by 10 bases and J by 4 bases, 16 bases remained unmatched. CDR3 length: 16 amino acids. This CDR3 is CATKPGQGQSSYGYTF. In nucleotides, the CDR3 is TGTGCCACCAAACCGGGACAGGGCCAAAGCAGCTATGGCTACACCTTC.

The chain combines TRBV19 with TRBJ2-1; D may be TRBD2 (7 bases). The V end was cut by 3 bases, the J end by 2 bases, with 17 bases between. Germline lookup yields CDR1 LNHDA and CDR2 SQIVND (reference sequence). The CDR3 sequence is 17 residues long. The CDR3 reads CASSITDTGGPYNEQFF. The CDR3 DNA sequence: TGTGCCAGTAGTATCACCGACACGGGGGGCCCCTACAATGAGCAGTTCTTC.

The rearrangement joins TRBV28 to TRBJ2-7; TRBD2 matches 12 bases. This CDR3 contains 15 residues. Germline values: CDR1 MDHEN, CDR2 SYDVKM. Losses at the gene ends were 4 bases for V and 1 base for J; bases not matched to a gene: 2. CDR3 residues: CASSYGTSGSYEQYF. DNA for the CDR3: TGTGCCAGCAGTTATGGGACTAGCGGGTCCTACGAGCAGTACTTC.